The source of this TCR beta chain is a study of T cell responses to AZD1222 COVID-19 vaccine. Produced via immunoSEQ multiplex PCR; TCRdb's table is partial and in-frame only. The sample has more than 85,000 clones; roughly 89% are singletons. After removal of 5 bases from V and 5 bases from J, the junction contained 9 bases not matched to a gene. The CDR3 has 15 amino acids. Germline V lookup: CDR1 LNHDA, CDR2 SQIVND (reference sequence). The TCR sequence derives from an adult who received the AZD1222 COVID-19 vaccine. V and J are TRBV19 and TRBJ1-5, with 7 bases fitting TRBD1. Material: peripheral blood, obtained 28 days after the second AZD1222 dose. For the CDR3, the DNA is TGTGCCAGTAGTTTGGGGACAGTACCTTATCAGCCCCAGCATTTT. The encoded protein is CASSLGTVPYQPQHF.